Presented here are 30 T cell receptor beta chains from one specimen sequenced in a study of blood T cell repertoires in COVID-19. Profiled with immunoSEQ multiplex PCR; TCRdb holds only in-frame clones, not every one. Of hundreds of thousands of clones listed, roughly nine tenths are singletons. Sequencing input: peripheral blood. These receptors all stem from a man aged 40-55 years with acute or convalescent COVID-19.

The chain combines TRBV7-9 with TRBJ2-3, with TRBD1 as a possible D gene (5 bases). The CDR3 length is 13 residues. The V end was cut by 1 base, the J end by 4 bases, with 6 bases between. CDR1 SEHNR and CDR2 FQNEAQ come from the germline V gene (reference sequence). The CDR3, as DNA: TGTGCCAGCAGCTTAGTGGGGCCAGATACGCAGTATTTT. Protein: CASSLVGPDTQYF.

This chain connects TRBV19 to TRBJ1-2; TRBD1 might be the D (5 bases). With 3 bases removed from V and 8 bases from J, the gap between germline ends came to 10 bases. The CDR3 runs to 12 residues. Per germline, CDR1 LNHDA and CDR2 SQIVND (reference sequence). The CDR3 sequence: CASSIGGIGYTF. DNA for the CDR3: TGTGCCAGTAGTATCGGGGGGATCGGCTACACCTTC.

J is TRBJ1-1 and V is TRBV29-1, with no clear D. Germline V CDR1 and CDR2: SQVTM, ANQGSEA. The V end was cut by 6 bases, the J end by 4 bases, with 21 bases between. The CDR3 spans 15 residues. The DNA for the CDR3 is TGCAGCGTCCAGGATGGGTCCGGAATATCCACTGAAGCTTTCTTT. This sequence encodes CSVQDGSGISTEAFF.

J is TRBJ2-2 and V is TRBV11-2, with D maybe TRBD2 (6 bases). CDR1 is SGHAT and CDR2 is FQNNGV in the germline V gene. V gave up 1 base and J gave up 5 bases, with 14 bases separating them. The CDR3 length is 16 residues. CDR3 in amino acids: CASSLGSSGSTGELFF. For the CDR3, the DNA is TGTGCCAGCAGCTTAGGAAGTAGCGGCTCAACCGGGGAGCTGTTTTTT.

The genes are TRBV9 and TRBJ2-6; no clear D. This CDR3 region has 13 residues. Germline CDR1 and CDR2: SGDLS and YYNGEE. The ends were cut back, 1 base at V and 4 bases at J, with 3 bases in the middle. The chain's CDR3 is CASSVSGANVLTF. In DNA form, the CDR3 reads TGTGCCAGCAGCGTATCGGGGGCCAACGTCCTGACTTTC.

This clone was detected once. The chain is built from TRBV6-5 and TRBJ2-3; D is possibly TRBD1 (6 bases). The CDR3 length is 16 residues. The V gene's germline CDR1 is MNHEY and CDR2 SVGAGI. V was trimmed by 2 bases and J by 0 bases, leaving 12 bases between them. The CDR3 reads CASSYRTGTSTDTQYF. CDR3 coding DNA: TGTGCCAGCAGTTACCGTACAGGGACCAGCACAGATACGCAGTATTTT.

The chain employs TRBV30 and TRBJ2-3; TRBD2 matches at 8 bases. V lost 5 bases and J lost 2; bases outside the gene matches: 9. CDR1 is GTSNPN and CDR2 is SVGIG in the germline V gene (reference sequence). The CDR3 totals 15 residues. The DNA for the CDR3 is TGTGCCTGGGGCGGACTAGCAGGACCCACAGATACGCAGTATTTT. Translated: CAWGGLAGPTDTQYF.

DNA of the CDR3: TGTGCCAGCAGGGGGGACGCGGGGAGGTACGAGCAGTACTTC. This codes for CASRGDAGRYEQYF. This rearrangement joins TRBV6-5 to TRBJ2-7, with D tentatively TRBD2 (6 bases). Germline V gives CDR1 MNHEY, CDR2 SVGAGI. This CDR3 has 14 residues. Trimming took off 6 bases at V and 4 bases at J, with 16 bases between the two ends.

V is TRBV7-2 and J is TRBJ2-3; perhaps TRBD2 as D (5 bases). Trimming stripped 1 base from V and 3 bases from J, with 8 bases between. This CDR3 is 14 amino acids long. Germline values: CDR1 SGHTA, CDR2 FQGNSA. The CDR3 here is CASSLGLATDTQYF. CDR3 sequence (DNA): TGTGCCAGCAGCTTAGGGCTAGCAACAGATACGCAGTATTTT.

This rearrangement joins TRBV11-2 to TRBJ1-5; D gene uncertain. The CDR3 extends over 14 amino acids. Germline V gene data show CDR1 as SGHAT and CDR2 as FQNNGV. Between the trimmed V and J ends, which lost 1 base and 2 bases, there was a span of 6 bases. CDR3 in amino acids: CASSLGRGNQPQHF. In DNA form, the CDR3 reads TGTGCCAGCAGCTTAGGGCGGGGCAATCAGCCCCAGCATTTT.

This chain joins TRBV2 and TRBJ2-3; 12 positions agree with TRBD2. Losses at the gene ends were 6 bases for V and 5 bases for J; bases not matched to a gene: 9. Germline V lookup: CDR1 SNHLY, CDR2 FYNNEI. The CDR3 extends over 16 amino acids. CDR3 sequence reads: CASRGTSGGILDTQYF. The CDR3 bases are TGTGCCAGCAGGGGTACTAGCGGGGGGATTTTAGATACGCAGTATTTT.

This chain uses TRBV15 with TRBJ2-7; 7 bases are shared with TRBD2. V trimming: 8 bases; J trimming: 4 bases; junction bases outside the gene matches: 8. The V gene's germline CDR1 is LNHNV and CDR2 YYDKDF (reference sequence). The CDR3 is 13 amino acids. The CDR3 DNA reads as TGTGCCACCGGGGGGGGAGCTGGGTACGAGCAGTACTTC. Translating it yields CATGGGAGYEQYF.

V gene TRBV18 combines with J gene TRBJ1-2, with 7 bases fitting TRBD1. The V gene end was trimmed by 2 bases and the J gene end by 5 bases; junction bases not matched to a gene: 8. Germline-derived CDR1 and CDR2 are KGHSH and LQKENI. The CDR3 runs 15 residues. The CDR3 sequence is CASSPTGQWVYGYTF. CDR3 sequence (DNA): TGTGCCAGCTCACCAACGGGACAGTGGGTTTATGGCTACACCTTC.

This sequence joins TRBV11-2 and TRBJ2-7, with TRBD1 identical over 9 bases. Germline assignment: CDR1 SGHAT and CDR2 FQNNGV. The CDR3 extends over 16 amino acids. The V and J ends lost 5 bases and 2 bases, in that order; junction bases with no gene match: 10. CDR3 nucleotides: TGTGCCAGCAGCCTAATCTTGGGACAGGGCACCTACGAGCAGTACTTC. Encoded protein: CASSLILGQGTYEQYF. Combining the CDR3 with reference TRBV11-2 and TRBJ2-7 gives the whole variable domain EAGVAQSPRYKIIEKRQSVAFWCNPISGHATLYWYQQILGQGPKLLIQFQNNGVVDDSQLPKDRFSAERLKGVDSTLKIQPAKLEDSAVYLCASSLILGQGTYEQYFGPGTRLTVT.

This clone has only a few counts. The J gene is TRBJ1-2, the V gene TRBV27, with TRBD1 matching 11 bases. This CDR3 contains 14 residues. Germline V gene lookup returns CDR1 MNHEY and CDR2 SMNVEV (reference sequence). Trimming removed 3 bases from V and 8 bases from J; junction bases left unmatched: 5. CDR3 nucleotide sequence: TGTGCCAGCAGTTTTGGACAGGGGGCAGGGGGCTACACCTTC. It yields the protein CASSFGQGAGGYTF.

J is TRBJ1-5 and V is TRBV28; 7 positions agree with TRBD1. CDR1 MDHEN and CDR2 SYDVKM come from the germline V gene. The CDR3 runs to 14 residues. J lost 0 bases, V lost 8 bases, and 4 bases had no gene match. CDR3 sequence (DNA): TGTGCCAGCCTGGGACAGCTTAGCAATCAGCCCCAGCATTTT. Protein: CASLGQLSNQPQHF.

The chain employs TRBV5-1 and TRBJ2-5; TRBD2 is a possible D gene (5 bases). Germline values: CDR1 SGHRS, CDR2 YFSETQ. The ends were cut back, 2 bases at V and 2 bases at J, with 7 bases in the middle. This CDR3 contains 13 residues. The CDR3 region has the DNA TGCGCCAGCAGCTTTCCGGGGCAAGAGACCCAGTACTTC. It encodes CASSFPGQETQYF. The whole variable domain, filled in from reference TRBV5-1 and TRBJ2-5, reads KAGVTQTPRYLIKTRGQQVTLSCSPISGHRSVSWYQQTPGQGLQFLFEYFSETQRNKGNFPGRFSGRQFSNSRSEMNVSTLELGDSALYLCASSFPGQETQYFGPGTRLLVL.

This chain uses TRBV27 with TRBJ1-1; TRBD1 matches at 7 bases. This CDR3 has 14 residues. Germline V gives CDR1 MNHEY, CDR2 SMNVEV (reference sequence). The V and J ends lost 5 bases and 5 bases, in that order; junction bases with no gene match: 8. The CDR3: CASSIGQAETEAFF. The DNA of the CDR3 is TGTGCCAGCAGTATAGGACAGGCGGAAACTGAAGCTTTCTTT.

This clone appeared a single time. The chain is built from TRBV27 and TRBJ2-7; D is perhaps TRBD1 (6 bases). CDR3 length: 15 residues. The V and J ends lost 5 bases and 1 base respectively, with 15 bases between them. CDR1 MNHEY and CDR2 SMNVEV come from the germline V gene (reference sequence). CDR3 bases: TGTGCCAGCAGTCCCGGGACATCTTGGTCCTACGAGCAGTACTTC. This sequence encodes CASSPGTSWSYEQYF.

The V gene is TRBV6-5, the J gene TRBJ2-3, with D possibly matching TRBD2 (6 bases). The CDR3 spans 13 residues. CDR1 and CDR2 from the germline V gene are MNHEY and SVGAGI. V shed 10 bases and J shed 1 base, with 12 bases lying between them. CDR3 sequence: CANRREGTDTQYF. In DNA, the CDR3 is TGTGCCAACCGGAGGGAGGGCACAGATACGCAGTATTTT.

CDR3: CASSNPGQGLFGYTF. CDR3 sequence (DNA): TGTGCCAGCAGCAATCCGGGACAGGGGCTATTCGGCTACACCTTC. V and J are TRBV7-9 and TRBJ1-2; 10 bases match TRBD1. CDR3 length equals 15 residues. With V trimmed by 5 bases and J by 8 bases, 11 bases remained unmatched. CDR1 and CDR2 from the germline V gene are SEHNR and FQNEAQ (reference sequence). Combining the CDR3 with reference TRBV7-9 and TRBJ1-2 gives the whole variable domain DTGVSQNPRHKITKRGQNVTFRCDPISEHNRLYWYRQTLGQGPEFLTYFQNEAQLEKSRLLSDRFSAERPKGSFSTLEIQRTEQGDSAMYLCASSNPGQGLFGYTFGSGTRLTVV.

The chain combines TRBV29-1 with TRBJ2-3, with TRBD1 matching over 10 bases. V shed 7 bases and J 5 bases; nucleotides not matched to a gene: 9. The CDR3 totals 14 residues. Germline CDR1 SQVTM, CDR2 ANQGSEA. The CDR3 loop is CSGRRQGAVDTQYF. The CDR3, as DNA: TGCAGCGGACGACGACAGGGGGCCGTAGATACGCAGTATTTT.

The rearrangement links TRBV2 to TRBJ2-3, with D maybe TRBD1 (6 bases). The CDR3 loop spans 15 amino acids. Germline V CDR1 and CDR2: SNHLY, FYNNEI. Deletions cut 4 bases from V and 2 bases from J, with 13 bases between. The CDR3 protein is CASSVPGAFTDTQYF. DNA of the CDR3: TGTGCCAGCAGTGTTCCAGGGGCTTTCACAGATACGCAGTATTTT.

J is TRBJ2-5 and V is TRBV11-3; 10 bases map to TRBD1. The ends lost 5 bases at V and 1 base at J; junction bases unmatched: 4. The CDR3 covers 15 residues. Germline V gene sequence: CDR1 SGHNT, CDR2 YENEEA. Here the CDR3 DNA reads TGTGCCAGCAGCCCGGGACAGGGGTCCCAAGAGACCCAGTACTTC. Protein sequence: CASSPGQGSQETQYF.

The chain couples TRBV24-1 to TRBJ2-1, with TRBD2 matching 8 bases. V dropped 4 bases and J dropped 4; count of bases not matched to a gene: 8. Germline V CDR1 and CDR2: KGHDR, SFDVKD. The CDR3 is 16 amino acids. CDR3 bases: TGTGCCACCAGTGACACAAGCGGGGGTGGTTACAATGAGCAGTTCTTC. This encodes CATSDTSGGGYNEQFF.

For this clone: The sample contains more than one DNA sequence encoding this CDR3. V and J are TRBV7-9 and TRBJ2-1, with D possibly being TRBD1 (5 bases). In germline, CDR1 is SEHNR, CDR2 FQNEAQ (reference sequence). The CDR3 is made up of 12 amino acids. V gave up 5 bases and J gave up 9 bases, with 11 bases separating them. CDR3 in amino acids: CASSPWGGEQFF. The CDR3 DNA reads TGTGCCAGCAGCCCATGGGGCGGTGAGCAGTTCTTC.

V and J are TRBV9 and TRBJ2-5, with D unclear. The CDR3 is 10 amino acids. Germline assignment: CDR1 SGDLS and CDR2 YYNGEE. Trimming cost V 6 bases and J 12 bases, with 12 bases left between them. CDR3 sequence reads: CASNRGLEYF. CDR3 bases: TGTGCCAGCAATCGAGGTTTGGAGTACTTC.

This rearrangement joins TRBV24-1 to TRBJ2-5; 9 bases align to TRBD2. The germline V gene has CDR1 KGHDR and CDR2 SFDVKD. Losses at the gene ends were 2 bases for V and 3 bases for J; bases not matched to a gene: 3. CDR3 length equals 15 residues. CDR3 loop: CATSDWASGEETQYF. The CDR3 region has the DNA TGTGCCACCAGTGATTGGGCTAGCGGGGAAGAGACCCAGTACTTC.

This clone was recorded once. The chain is built from TRBV6-5 and TRBJ1-1; 9 bases line up with TRBD1. Germline CDR1 and CDR2: MNHEY and SVGAGI. With V trimmed by 6 bases and J by 3 bases, 8 bases remained unmatched. The CDR3 spans 15 residues. In DNA, the CDR3 is TGTGCCAGCAGCCGCTTGACAGGGGGGGACACTGAAGCTTTCTTT. This encodes CASSRLTGGDTEAFF.

The gene calls are TRBV5-4 and TRBJ2-5; 11 bases map to TRBD1. The V gene's germline CDR1 is SGHNT and CDR2 YYREEE (reference sequence). The CDR3 covers 15 residues. J gave up 5 bases and V 4 bases, and 7 bases lay outside the gene matches. The CDR3: CASSKGDRGRETQYF. CDR3 nucleotides: TGTGCCAGCAGCAAAGGGGACAGGGGGAGGGAGACCCAGTACTTC.